Sequencing of this T cell receptor beta chain was carried out in a study of T cell repertoires in cytomegalovirus infection (dated by TCRdb to the late 2010s). A note on the overall study: Peptide stimulations targeted recently identified HLA-C-restricted CMV epitopes, whose presentation resists viral immunomodulation, together with well-studied HLA-B-restricted epitopes. Donor HLA type was relevant to the analysis, as public TCR beta signatures indicated carriage of CMV infection together with the matching HLA type. Summary of the overall study and its limitations: In both this cohort and an independent approximately 350-donor cohort, the cumulative frequency of public TCR beta family members distinguished carriers of CMV infection plus the relevant HLA type. In the ex vivo response, HLA-C-restricted CMV-specific TCR beta clonotypes were dominant, and in two of eight donors the single most frequent clonotype came from this HLA-C-restricted group.

The treatment or condition tag for this specimen amounts to: in vitro stimulation with specific CMV peptide epitopes to enrich CMV-specific T cells. The CDR3 runs 15 residues from the cysteine to the phenylalanine. CDR3 DNA is the only sequence kept; it has 45 bases, read in frame from the first base. Germline trimming amounts to 6 bases on V and 4 bases on J, with 9 as the count of junction bases outside the gene matches. A word on this clonotype: What this receptor recognizes is not known. No much larger clone is present one base from it, and per-base qualities are unavailable.

TCRdb lists the instrument as Illumina HiSeq 1500. TCRdb reworked the public reads: Q25 trimming with fastp, MiXCR clone assembly, productive beta chains retained. When rows share a CDR3 protein, they turn into one entry using the most common DNA and genes. A total of about 830,000 distinct CDR3 sequences appear in this sample, around a third of them only once. The ten largest make up 12% of the sample. This receptor was obtained from a human donor in good health (CMV status not recorded). Some clones in this sample may be carry-over from other donors' samples. The sample was cultured CD8+ T cells from PBMCs, taken from culture after CMV antigen stimulation. The sequence joins TRBV12-3 or TRBV12-4 to TRBJ2-5; TRBD2 fits 9 bases in the junction. The nucleotide sequence reads as follows: TGTGCCAGCAGCTCCAGCGGGGGGATTCGAGAGACCCAGTACTTC. Translated, it gives CASSSSGGIRETQYF.